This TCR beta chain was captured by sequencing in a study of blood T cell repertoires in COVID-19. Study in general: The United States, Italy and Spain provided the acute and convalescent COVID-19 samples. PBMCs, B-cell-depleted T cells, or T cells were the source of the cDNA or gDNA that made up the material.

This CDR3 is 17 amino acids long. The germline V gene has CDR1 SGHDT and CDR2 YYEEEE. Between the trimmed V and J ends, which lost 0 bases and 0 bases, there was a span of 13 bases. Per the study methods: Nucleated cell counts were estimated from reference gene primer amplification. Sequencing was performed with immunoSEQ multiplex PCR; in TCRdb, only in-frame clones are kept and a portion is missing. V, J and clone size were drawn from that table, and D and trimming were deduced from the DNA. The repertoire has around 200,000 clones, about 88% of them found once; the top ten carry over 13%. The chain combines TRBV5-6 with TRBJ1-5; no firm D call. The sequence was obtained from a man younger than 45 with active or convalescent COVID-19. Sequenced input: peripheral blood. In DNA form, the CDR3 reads TGTGCCAGCAGCTTGGGCTCGGGGTCTTATAGCAATCAGCCCCAGCATTTT. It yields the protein CASSLGSGSYSNQPQHF. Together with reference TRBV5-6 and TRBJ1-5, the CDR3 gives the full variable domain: DAGVTQSPTHLIKTRGQQVTLRCSPKSGHDTVSWYQQALGQGPQFIFQYYEEEERQRGNFPDRFSGHQFPNYSSELNVNALLLGDSALYLCASSLGSGSYSNQPQHFGDGTRLSIL.